The source of this T cell receptor beta chain is a study of T cells in localized non-small cell lung cancer. The CDR3 totals 14 residues. V shed 4 bases, J shed 4 bases, and the junction held 8 bases outside the gene matches. Germline CDR1 and CDR2: SQVTM and ANQGSEA. This table comes from immunoSEQ multiplex PCR, and its TCRdb copy is limited to in-frame clones, with some not included. Of about 72,000 clones in the sample, 65% to 85% are singletons; the top ten hold roughly 1.4%. This receptor was identified in an older female donor with stage I lung adenocarcinoma. The chain has TRBV29-1 and TRBJ2-5; 8 bases agree with TRBD1. The material was peripheral blood, obtained before any cancer treatment. The CDR3 coding sequence is TGCAGCGTTGGGGTGACAGGGGTCCGAGAGACCCAGTACTTC. Its translation is CSVGVTGVRETQYF. Looking up the rest from reference TRBV29-1 and TRBJ2-5 gives the full variable domain: SAVISQKPSRDICQRGTSLTIQCQVDSQVTMMFWYRQQPGQSLTLIATANQGSEATYESGFVIDKFPISRPNLTFSTLTVSNMSPEDSSIYLCSVGVTGVRETQYFGPGTRLLVL.